A selection of T cell receptor beta chains follows, all from one sample in a study of shared clonotypes between healthy human individuals. Profiled with immunoSEQ multiplex PCR; TCRdb holds only in-frame clones, not every one. The table records some 360,000 clones, about 70% of them present only once. The sample consisted of memory CD4+ T cells sorted from blood. All receptors come from a man aged 25 to 40 in good health. The CDR3 runs from the conserved cysteine through the conserved F or W. Fields, in order: J gene, CDR3 length, clone size, V gene, D gene, CDR3 protein, CDR3 DNA. D genes are given only for firm matches. Size is omitted from some rows. Given values are once, few, many or a class for expanded clones.

>TRBJ2-1|16|many|TRBV5-4|.
CASTPHPAGSYNEQFF
TGTGCCAGCACCCCCCACCCCGCGGGTTCCTACAATGAGCAGTTCTTC
>TRBJ2-7|13|few|TRBV28|.
CASRPPGYYEQYF
TGTGCCAGCAGGCCCCCGGGGTACTACGAGCAGTACTTC
>TRBJ2-3|15|.|TRBV11-1|TRBD2
CASSPGTSGIDTQYF
TGTGCCAGCAGCCCCGGGACTAGCGGGATAGATACGCAGTATTTT
>TRBJ1-1|12|.|TRBV2|TRBD1
CASIRTGSEAFF
TGTGCCAGCATCCGGACAGGGAGTGAAGCTTTCTTT
>TRBJ1-1|15|.|TRBV5-1|TRBD1
CASSLETGGLTEAFF
TGCGCCAGCAGCTTGGAGACAGGGGGCCTCACTGAAGCTTTCTTT
>TRBJ2-5|14|once|TRBV2|TRBD2
CASSEILGGETQYF
TGTGCCAGCAGTGAGATTCTCGGGGGGGAGACCCAGTACTTC
>TRBJ2-3|17|.|TRBV7-2|.
CASSTTVDADSTDTQYF
TGTGCCAGCTCAACGACGGTGGACGCCGATAGCACAGATACGCAGTATTTT
>TRBJ2-1|15|.|TRBV27|.
CASTLLGGTYNEQFF
TGTGCCAGCACCCTCCTGGGGGGTACCTACAATGAGCAGTTCTTC
>TRBJ2-1|14|few|TRBV28|.
CASSSEGVGDEQFF
TGTGCCAGCAGTTCCGAGGGAGTGGGGGATGAGCAGTTCTTC
>TRBJ1-1|16|.|TRBV28|.
CASSFPSMGKNTEAFF
TGTGCCAGCAGTTTCCCCTCGATGGGGAAGAACACTGAAGCTTTCTTT
>TRBJ2-2|11|.|TRBV6-1|.
CASKRYGELFF
TGTGCCAGCAAAAGATACGGGGAGCTGTTTTTT
>TRBJ2-7|15|.|TRBV27|.
CASSSAGANSYEQYF
TGTGCCAGCAGTTCAGCCGGGGCCAACTCCTACGAGCAGTACTTC
>TRBJ2-2|15|.|TRBV19|TRBD1
CASRPTGGNTGELFF
TGTGCCAGTAGACCGACAGGGGGTAACACCGGGGAGCTGTTTTTT
>TRBJ2-3|17|.|TRBV6-1|.
CASSEARLRTPPSTQYF
TGTGCCAGCAGTGAAGCGCGCCTCAGGACCCCCCCCTCTACGCAGTATTTT
>TRBJ1-5|14|once|TRBV7-8|.
CASSLLQGRQPQHF
TGTGCCAGCAGCTTACTACAGGGCAGGCAGCCCCAGCATTTT
>TRBJ1-1|14|.|TRBV5-4|.
CASSLMGVGTEAFF
TGTGCCAGCAGCTTGATGGGGGTGGGGACTGAAGCTTTCTTT
>TRBJ2-3|14|.|TRBV28|TRBD1
CASSRDRAMDTQYF
TGTGCCAGCAGCCGGGACAGAGCAATGGATACGCAGTATTTT
>TRBJ1-5|18|once|TRBV7-8|.
CASSLGQRTAYSNQPQHF
TGTGCCAGCAGCCTCGGACAGCGGACCGCTTATAGCAATCAGCCCCAGCATTTT
>TRBJ2-2|17|.|TRBV7-2|TRBD1
CASSLVGGQGWSGELFF
TGTGCCAGCAGCTTAGTCGGTGGACAGGGGTGGTCCGGGGAGCTGTTTTTT
>TRBJ2-1|14|few|TRBV6-5|.
CASTPHPTYNEQFF
TGTGCCAGCACCCCGCACCCCACCTACAATGAGCAGTTCTTC
>TRBJ1-2|14|few|TRBV5-6|.
CASSRPGGDYGYTF
TGTGCCAGCAGCCGACCCGGGGGGGACTATGGCTACACCTTC
>TRBJ2-3|14|.|TRBV28|.
CASSPGVRTDTQYF
TGTGCCAGCAGTCCAGGCGTCCGCACAGATACGCAGTATTTT
>TRBJ1-4|16|.|TRBV18|TRBD1
CASSPDLQGVGEKLFF
TGTGCCAGCTCACCCGACCTACAGGGGGTAGGCGAAAAACTGTTTTTT
>TRBJ2-3|15|.|TRBV10-2|TRBD2
CASSWGLAGPDTQYF
TGCGCCAGCAGTTGGGGACTAGCGGGACCAGATACGCAGTATTTT
>TRBJ1-5|15|.|TRBV27|TRBD1
CASSQSRGSDQPQHF
TGTGCCAGCAGTCAATCCAGGGGGTCGGATCAGCCCCAGCATTTT
>TRBJ2-1|13|few|TRBV6-6|.
CASSYFRENEQFF
TGTGCCAGCAGTTATTTTAGGGAGAATGAGCAGTTCTTC
>TRBJ2-7|16|.|TRBV7-2|.
CASSLLSWASPHEQYF
TGTGCCAGCAGCTTACTTTCATGGGCTAGTCCCCACGAGCAGTACTTC
>TRBJ2-2|14|once|TRBV5-5|.
CASSLEPSSGELFF
TGTGCCAGCAGCTTGGAGCCTTCAAGCGGGGAGCTGTTTTTT
>TRBJ2-3|15|.|TRBV7-7|.
CASSLGTSILDTQYF
TGTGCTAGCAGCTTAGGTACTAGCATACTGGATACGCAGTATTTT
>TRBJ2-1|17|.|TRBV4-3|TRBD2
CASSQDLVSGGNNEQFF
TGCGCCAGCAGCCAAGATCTTGTCAGCGGGGGGAACAATGAGCAGTTCTTC
>TRBJ2-7|16|once|TRBV27|TRBD1
CASISQGEQGVYEQYF
TGTGCCAGCATATCTCAGGGGGAACAGGGTGTCTACGAGCAGTACTTC
>TRBJ1-2|13|many|TRBV6-1|.
CASSELGTYGYTF
TGTGCCAGCAGTGAACTGGGGACCTATGGCTACACCTTC
>TRBJ1-1|17|.|TRBV5-6|.
CASSSYQGSAGFTEAFF
TGTGCCAGCAGCTCGTACCAGGGGTCTGCCGGGTTCACTGAAGCTTTCTTT
>TRBJ2-7|18|once|TRBV5-1|TRBD2
CASSPGLAGGSGSYEQYF
TGCGCCAGCAGCCCGGGACTAGCGGGAGGATCCGGCTCCTACGAGCAGTACTTC
>TRBJ2-3|15|.|TRBV6-4|TRBD2
CASSDGTSGADTQYF
TGTGCCAGCAGTGACGGGACTAGCGGGGCAGATACGCAGTATTTT
>TRBJ2-2|14|.|TRBV6-1|TRBD1
CATRTGPNTGELFF
TGTGCCACACGGACAGGGCCGAACACCGGGGAGCTGTTTTTT
>TRBJ2-7|14|.|TRBV18|.
CASSPGIEPYEQYF
TGTGCCAGCTCACCGGGGATAGAGCCCTACGAGCAGTACTTC
>TRBJ1-5|14|few|TRBV28|.
CASSSGGSNQPQHF
TGTGCCAGCAGTTCCGGGGGTAGCAATCAGCCCCAGCATTTT
>TRBJ2-2|13|.|TRBV6-6|TRBD1
CASRPGQVGELFF
TGTGCCAGCAGACCCGGACAGGTCGGGGAGCTGTTTTTT
>TRBJ1-1|14|.|TRBV29-1|.
CSVEEGGWNTEAFF
TGCAGCGTTGAAGAAGGGGGGTGGAACACTGAAGCTTTCTTT
>TRBJ1-4|15|many|TRBV7-9|TRBD1
CASSRDRGFGEKLFF
TGTGCCAGCAGCCGAGACAGGGGTTTTGGTGAAAAACTGTTTTTT
>TRBJ2-1|15|once|TRBV27|.
CASSPGAGLYNEQFF
TGTGCCAGCAGTCCCGGGGCCGGTCTCTACAATGAGCAGTTCTTC
>TRBJ1-3|14|.|TRBV12-5|.
CASGSSLSCNTIYF
TGTGCTAGTGGTTCTTCCTTGTCCTGCAACACCATATATTTT